The T cell receptor (beta chain) described here comes from a study of somatic mutations in cytotoxic T cells in rheumatoid arthritis. Whole-study context: Including V beta1+ cells that were sequenced for TCRB, some T-cell populations stained with V beta antibodies were flow-sorted at nearly 100% purity.

As for this clone: The antigen is not known.

Germline V CDR1 and CDR2: GTSNPN, SVGIG (reference sequence). V was pared by 3 bases and J by 5 bases, with 3 bases of the junction left unmatched. The CDR3 covers 12 residues. Data came from immunoSEQ multiplex PCR; TCRdb stores just in-frame clones and leaves some out. The sample lists around 24,000 clones, about 81% occurring once. Study-level findings and limits: Patients with rheumatoid arthritis showed a slight underrepresentation of TRBV07, a finding that was never subjected to any adjustment for multiple comparisons.

The receptor's source is a man aged 50 to 60 in good health. Sequencing was carried out using CD8+ T cells sorted from blood. V gene TRBV30 combines with J gene TRBJ1-2; 7 bases fit TRBD1. The CDR3 spells CAWSDRVYGYTF. The CDR3 DNA reads as TGTGCCTGGAGCGACAGGGTTTATGGCTACACCTTC.